This entry features one TCR beta chain sequence. Trimming left V 8 bases short and J 4 bases short, with 11 bases between. This CDR3 has 11 amino acids. Per germline, CDR1 SQVTM and CDR2 ANQGSEA. This record comes from a study of sequential checkpoint blockade in melanoma. At the level of the study: Randomization was 1:1 between first-line nivolumab→ipilimumab and ipilimumab→nivolumab.

Measured with immunoSEQ multiplex PCR; TCRdb has only the in-frame clones, and not every one. Of 25,000 to 30,000 clones listed, 60% to 80% were seen once; the top ten hold 10% to 15%. Treatment in this sample: randomized to nivolumab then ipilimumab (arm A) or the reverse (arm B). DNA-damaging chemotherapy had not been given to any patient beforehand. Sorted cells were live CD3+CD8+, lacking CD19 and CD56, from PBMCs. The sequence was obtained from a human donor with melanoma. Material: CD8+ T cells sorted from blood (inferred from file names), obtained from a patient given nivolumab and ipilimumab in sequence. The chain has TRBV29-1 and TRBJ1-1; D is undetermined. In DNA form, the CDR3 reads TGCAGCCCACTAGTAGGCACTGAAGCTTTCTTT. This encodes CSPLVGTEAFF.